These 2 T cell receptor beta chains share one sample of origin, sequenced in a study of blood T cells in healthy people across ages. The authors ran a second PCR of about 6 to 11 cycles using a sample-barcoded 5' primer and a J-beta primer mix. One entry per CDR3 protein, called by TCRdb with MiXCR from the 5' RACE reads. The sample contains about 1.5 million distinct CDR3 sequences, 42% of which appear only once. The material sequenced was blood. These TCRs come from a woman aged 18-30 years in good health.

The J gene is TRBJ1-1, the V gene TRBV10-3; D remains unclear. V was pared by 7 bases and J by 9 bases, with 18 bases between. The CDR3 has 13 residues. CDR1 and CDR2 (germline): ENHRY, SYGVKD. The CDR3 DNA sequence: TGTGCCATCAAGCCTGGGCCAACGGGGAAAGCTTTCTTT. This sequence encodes CAIKPGPTGKAFF.

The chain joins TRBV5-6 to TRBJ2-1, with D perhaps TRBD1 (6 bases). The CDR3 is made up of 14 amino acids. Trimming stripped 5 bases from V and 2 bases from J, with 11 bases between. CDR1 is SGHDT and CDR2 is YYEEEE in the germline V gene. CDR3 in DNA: TGTGCCAGCAGTTATTGGGACACCTACAATGAGCAGTTCTTC. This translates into CASSYWDTYNEQFF.